Below, 26 T cell receptor beta chains from the same sample are listed, as sequenced in a study of blood T cell repertoires in COVID-19. TCRdb's table, derived via immunoSEQ multiplex PCR, lists solely in-frame clones and lacks some. The repertoire has around 320,000 clones, roughly 85% of them found once; the top ten carry 7.2%. The sample was peripheral blood. All receptors derive from a human donor in a cohort sampled during active COVID-19.

The rearrangement joins TRBV24-1 to TRBJ2-6, with D possibly matching TRBD1 (6 bases). Per the germline V gene, CDR1 is KGHDR and CDR2 is SFDVKD. The CDR3 consists of 18 residues. V was shortened by 3 bases and J by 2 bases, with 16 bases between the two germline ends. The CDR3 protein is CATSDAKVRTAGANVLTF. Written as DNA, the CDR3 is TGTGCCACCAGTGATGCAAAGGTTAGGACAGCTGGGGCCAACGTCCTGACTTTC.

This chain uses TRBV6-5 with TRBJ1-6; D remains ambiguous. The germline V gene encodes CDR1 MNHEY and CDR2 SVGAGI. The germline V and J ends were trimmed by 7 bases and 8 bases, with 12 bases remaining between them. This CDR3 comprises 13 residues. The CDR3 nucleotides read TGTGCCAGCATTAGGCGGGGTGATTCACCCCTCCACTTT. It specifies CASIRRGDSPLHF.

This clone was seen a single time. The gene calls are TRBV30 and TRBJ1-1, with 7 bases lining up with TRBD1. Trimming took 4 bases from V and 5 from J; bases not matched to a gene: 7. This CDR3 comprises 13 residues. Germline V gene lookup returns CDR1 GTSNPN and CDR2 SVGIG (reference sequence). The CDR3 bases are TGTGCCTGGATCCTACCACAGGGGACTGAAGCTTTCTTT. This encodes CAWILPQGTEAFF.

This clone showed up just a few times. The chain joins TRBV30 to TRBJ1-2; 9 bases align to TRBD1. Germline CDR1 reads GTSNPN; CDR2 reads SVGIG (reference sequence). V lost 0 bases and J lost 7; bases outside the gene matches: 3. This CDR3 region has 13 residues. CDR3 nucleotide sequence: TGTGCCTGGAGTGTACAGGGGGCGCTTGGCTACACCTTC. This translates into CAWSVQGALGYTF.

The chain links TRBV6-4 to TRBJ2-3; 9 bases fit TRBD2. This CDR3 is 17 amino acids long. V was clipped by 4 bases and J by 5 bases; unmatched bases: 13. CDR1 MRHNA and CDR2 SNTAGT come from the germline V gene. CDR3 amino acids: CASSVRRDSGGGDTQYF. As DNA, the CDR3 is TGTGCCAGCAGTGTCCGAAGAGATAGCGGGGGAGGAGATACGCAGTATTTT.

V and J are TRBV28 and TRBJ1-4, with D perhaps TRBD1 (5 bases). Trimming cost V 4 bases and J 0 bases, with 9 bases left between them. CDR1 and CDR2 from the germline V gene are MDHEN and SYDVKM. This CDR3 has 15 residues. CDR3: CASSSGGATNEKLFF. The CDR3 DNA reads as TGTGCCAGCAGTTCTGGAGGGGCAACTAATGAAAAACTGTTTTTT.

About this clone itself: The same CDR3 also results from other DNA sequences found in this sample. The chain combines TRBV24-1 with TRBJ2-1, with unresolved D. The CDR3 spans 12 residues. The V gene's germline CDR1 is KGHDR and CDR2 SFDVKD. The V and J ends lost 5 bases and 7 bases respectively, with 8 bases between them. The chain's CDR3 is CATSAGFNEQFF. In DNA, the CDR3 is TGTGCCACCAGTGCCGGTTTTAATGAGCAGTTCTTC.

This chain connects TRBV3-1 (or the pseudogene TRBV3-2) to TRBJ2-3; TRBD1 might be the D (5 bases). Per germline, CDR1 LGHDT and CDR2 YNNKEL (reference sequence). The CDR3 is 15 residues long. Deletions cut 4 bases from V and 6 bases from J, with 17 bases between. The CDR3 DNA sequence: TGTGCCAGCAGCCCGGTTGGGCGCTGGGGCGATACGCAGTATTTT. This gives the protein CASSPVGRWGDTQYF.

This sequence joins TRBV4-2 and TRBJ2-1; 10 bases map to TRBD2. Germline lookup yields CDR1 LGHNA and CDR2 YNFKEQ. This CDR3 contains 19 residues. The junction had 10 bases not matched to a gene; V was cut back by 1 base and J by 1 base. Here the CDR3 reads CASSQASGGAETSYNEQFF. The DNA of the CDR3 is TGTGCCAGCAGCCAAGCCAGCGGGGGGGCCGAAACGTCCTACAATGAGCAGTTCTTC.

V and J are TRBV24-1 and TRBJ2-2, with 7 bases fitting TRBD1. Germline CDR1 and CDR2: KGHDR and SFDVKD. The CDR3 runs 14 residues. With V trimmed by 9 bases and J by 0 bases, 3 bases remained unmatched. The CDR3 protein is CATEGQPNTGELFF. For the CDR3, the DNA is TGTGCCACCGAGGGACAGCCGAACACCGGGGAGCTGTTTTTT.

V and J are TRBV3-1 (or the pseudogene TRBV3-2) and TRBJ1-2; 12 nucleotides align to TRBD1. Trimming removed 1 base from V and 8 bases from J; junction bases left unmatched: 11. Germline CDR1 and CDR2: LGHDT and YNNKEL (reference sequence). The CDR3 totals 17 residues. The CDR3 loop is CASSQAASGQGARGYTF. In nucleotides, the CDR3 is TGTGCCAGCAGCCAAGCAGCCTCGGGACAGGGGGCGCGGGGCTACACCTTC.

This rearrangement joins TRBV15 to TRBJ1-1; possibly TRBD1 for D (5 bases). V was clipped by 5 bases and J by 1 base, with 14 bases between them. The CDR3 consists of 15 residues. The germline V gene encodes CDR1 LNHNV and CDR2 YYDKDF (reference sequence). The CDR3: CATSPYGGGNTEAFF. The DNA for the CDR3 is TGTGCCACCAGCCCCTACGGGGGGGGGAACACTGAAGCTTTCTTT.

This rearrangement joins TRBV7-3 to TRBJ2-2; 7 nucleotides match TRBD1. The ends lost 5 bases at V and 3 bases at J; junction bases unmatched: 6. CDR1 and CDR2 from the germline V gene are SGHTA and FQGTGA. The CDR3 totals 15 residues. The CDR3 coding sequence is TGTGCCAGCAGCCAGGGGGACATAGACACCGGGGAGCTGTTTTTT. Amino acids: CASSQGDIDTGELFF.

This clone was seen only a few times. The V gene is TRBV6-5, the J gene TRBJ1-1; D not resolved. The CDR3 is 14 residues long. Germline CDR1 and CDR2: MNHEY and SVGAGI. V was trimmed by 1 base and J by 6 bases, leaving 12 bases between them. For the CDR3, the DNA is TGTGCCAGCAGTTACTGGCCAGCGGCGGCTGAAGCTTTCTTT. Amino acids: CASSYWPAAAEAFF.

This chain connects TRBV6-5 to TRBJ1-5; D not certain. CDR1 is MNHEY, CDR2 SVGAGI, per germline. The CDR3 consists of 13 residues. V shed 0 bases and J shed 11 bases, with 11 bases lying between them. The CDR3 is CASSYSPWQAQHF. The CDR3 bases are TGTGCCAGCAGTTACTCTCCCTGGCAGGCCCAGCATTTT.

The chain combines TRBV9 with TRBJ2-2; 8 nucleotides align to TRBD2. From germline, CDR1 is SGDLS and CDR2 YYNGEE. The trim removed 0 bases at V and 3 bases at J, leaving 1 base unmatched. The CDR3 runs to 15 residues. The CDR3 DNA sequence: TGTGCCAGCAGCGTAGTAGCGGGGTACACCGGGGAGCTGTTTTTT. This sequence encodes CASSVVAGYTGELFF.

This chain joins TRBV6-6 and TRBJ2-3, with D possibly TRBD2 on 6 matching bases. Trimming took 10 bases from V and 0 from J, leaving 17 bases between them. The CDR3 sequence is 15 residues long. Germline V gene lookup returns CDR1 MNHNY and CDR2 SVGAGI (reference sequence). The CDR3 is CATSRLAGSTDTQYF. The DNA of the CDR3 is TGTGCCACCTCCCGTCTGGCGGGGAGCACAGATACGCAGTATTTT.

This sequence joins TRBV18 and TRBJ2-7; D not resolved. CDR1 and CDR2 (germline): KGHSH, LQKENI. The CDR3 runs 15 residues. V was pared by 3 bases and J by 0 bases, with 12 bases between. The CDR3 nucleotides read TGTGCCAGCTCACCCCCAGGCCGAAGCTCCTACGAGCAGTACTTC. It translates to CASSPPGRSSYEQYF. The whole variable domain, remainder taken from reference TRBV18 and TRBJ2-7, is NAGVMQNPRHLVRRRGQEARLRCSPMKGHSHVYWYRQLPEEGLKFMVYLQKENIIDESGMPKERFSAEFPKEGPSILRIQQVVRGDSAAYFCASSPPGRSSYEQYFGPGTRLTVT.

This rearrangement joins TRBV18 to TRBJ2-7, with D possibly TRBD2 on 6 matching bases. The ends were cut back, 3 bases at V and 0 bases at J, with 21 bases in the middle. Per germline, CDR1 KGHSH and CDR2 LQKENI. This CDR3 contains 18 residues. CDR3 residues: CASSPRGSAAPSSYEQYF. The CDR3 DNA follows: TGTGCCAGCTCACCGCGGGGCAGTGCAGCCCCTAGCTCCTACGAGCAGTACTTC. Variable domain in full (rest from reference TRBV18 and TRBJ2-7): NAGVMQNPRHLVRRRGQEARLRCSPMKGHSHVYWYRQLPEEGLKFMVYLQKENIIDESGMPKERFSAEFPKEGPSILRIQQVVRGDSAAYFCASSPRGSAAPSSYEQYFGPGTRLTVT.

V usage is TRBV29-1 and J usage is TRBJ1-3; 7 positions agree with TRBD1. With 6 bases clipped from V and 4 bases from J, the junction kept 3 bases outside the gene matches. Per the germline V gene, CDR1 is SQVTM and CDR2 is ANQGSEA. The CDR3 has 12 amino acids. The CDR3 coding sequence is TGCAGCGTGATACAGGGGGGAAACACCATATATTTT. Its protein is CSVIQGGNTIYF.

The chain employs TRBV24-1 and TRBJ1-1; possibly TRBD1 for D (6 bases). In germline, CDR1 is KGHDR, CDR2 SFDVKD. Trimming pared 6 bases from V and 4 bases from J, leaving 11 bases between. The CDR3 extends over 13 amino acids. The CDR3 region is CATSTGLATEAFF. The CDR3 DNA reads as TGTGCCACCAGTACAGGGTTAGCCACTGAAGCTTTCTTT.

In this sample, this clone turned up once. The CDR3 protein is CSASLAGLETQYF. DNA for the CDR3: TGCAGTGCTAGTCTAGCGGGGTTAGAGACCCAGTACTTC. The chain is built from TRBV20-1 and TRBJ2-5; 9 bases map to TRBD2. The V gene's germline CDR1 is DFQATT and CDR2 SNEGSKA (reference sequence). J was trimmed by 4 bases and V by 3 bases; bases with no gene match: 3. CDR3 length: 13 amino acids.

This chain uses TRBV30 with TRBJ1-6; tentatively, D is TRBD1 (5 bases). Germline assignment: CDR1 GTSNPN and CDR2 SVGIG (reference sequence). V lost 2 bases, J lost 6 bases, and 14 bases lay in between. This CDR3 has 15 amino acids. CDR3 sequence reads: CAWSLQGSRNSPLHF. The CDR3 DNA sequence: TGTGCCTGGAGTCTTCAGGGTAGTCGTAATTCACCCCTCCACTTT.

The chain joins TRBV11-2 to TRBJ2-2; 11 bases agree with TRBD2. The CDR3 loop spans 17 amino acids. Trimming took 3 bases from V and 2 from J; bases not matched to a gene: 5. The germline V gene has CDR1 SGHAT and CDR2 FQNNGV. CDR3 nucleotide sequence: TGTGCCAGCAGCTTTCAGCTAGCGGGGGGAAACACCGGGGAGCTGTTTTTT. As protein: CASSFQLAGGNTGELFF.

The J gene is TRBJ2-1, the V gene TRBV9; 13 positions agree with TRBD2. The germline V gene encodes CDR1 SGDLS and CDR2 YYNGEE. CDR3 length equals 15 residues. V was pared by 6 bases and J by 5 bases, with 5 bases of the junction left unmatched. CDR3 loop: CASTTGTSGDNEQFF. The CDR3 DNA is TGTGCCAGCACCACTGGGACTAGCGGGGACAATGAGCAGTTCTTC.

The rearrangement links TRBV30 to TRBJ1-5; TRBD1 aligns across 7 bases. This CDR3 is 16 amino acids long. V trimming: 0 bases; J trimming: 0 bases; junction bases outside the gene matches: 5. CDR1 and CDR2 from the germline V gene are GTSNPN and SVGIG (reference sequence). CDR3 nucleotides: TGTGCCTGGAGTGTAAAGGGACAGATTAGCAATCAGCCCCAGCATTTT. This gives the protein CAWSVKGQISNQPQHF.